This T cell receptor beta chain came from a study of blood T cell repertoires in COVID-19. Study-level information: Samples representing acute and convalescent COVID-19 were sourced from the United States, Italy and Spain. The cDNA or gDNA used as material had been derived from T cells, B-cell-depleted T cells, or PBMCs.

CDR1 and CDR2 from the germline V gene are MDHEN and SYDVKM. The CDR3 length is 13 residues. V shed 5 bases and J 8 bases; nucleotides not matched to a gene: 4. Assay: immunoSEQ multiplex PCR; the TCRdb copy retains only in-frame clones and omits some. Among hundreds of thousands of clones listed, around 87% were seen once. The chain couples TRBV28 to TRBJ2-1; 9 nucleotides line up with TRBD2. Sequenced sample: peripheral blood. The clonotype comes from a woman in her forties or fifties who had recovered from COVID-19. The CDR3, as DNA: TGTGCCAGCAGTGTAGCGGGAGTATATGAGCAGTTCTTC. Amino acids: CASSVAGVYEQFF.